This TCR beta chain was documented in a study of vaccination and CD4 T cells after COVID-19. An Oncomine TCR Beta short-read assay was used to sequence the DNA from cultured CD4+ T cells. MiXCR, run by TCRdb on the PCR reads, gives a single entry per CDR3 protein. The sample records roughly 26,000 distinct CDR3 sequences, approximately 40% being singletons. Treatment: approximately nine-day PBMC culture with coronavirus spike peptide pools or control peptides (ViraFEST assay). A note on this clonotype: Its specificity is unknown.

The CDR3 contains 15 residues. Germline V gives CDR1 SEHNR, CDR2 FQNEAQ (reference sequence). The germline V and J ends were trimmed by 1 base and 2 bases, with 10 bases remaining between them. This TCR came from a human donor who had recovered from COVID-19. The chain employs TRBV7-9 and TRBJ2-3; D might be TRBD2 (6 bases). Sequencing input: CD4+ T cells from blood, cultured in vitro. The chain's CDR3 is CASSLDAGNTDTQYF. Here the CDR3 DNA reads TGTGCCAGCAGCTTAGATGCGGGAAACACAGATACGCAGTATTTT.